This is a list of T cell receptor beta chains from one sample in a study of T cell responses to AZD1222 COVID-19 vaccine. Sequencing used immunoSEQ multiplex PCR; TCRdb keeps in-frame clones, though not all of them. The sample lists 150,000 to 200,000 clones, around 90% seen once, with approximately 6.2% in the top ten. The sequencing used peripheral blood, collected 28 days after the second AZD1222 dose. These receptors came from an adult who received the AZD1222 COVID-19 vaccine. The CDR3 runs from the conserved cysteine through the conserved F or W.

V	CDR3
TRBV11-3	CASSPCLGAVNQPQHF
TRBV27	CASSLSDEQYF
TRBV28	CASSERLKGTYGYTF
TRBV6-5	CASSTTGARPEQYF
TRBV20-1	CSASRGADETQYF
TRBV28	CASSPGGSSGNTIYF
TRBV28	CASSTRSGGAKQYF
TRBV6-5	CASSYGDRNTEAFF
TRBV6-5	CASLKGGNQDEQFF
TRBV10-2	CASFYTGGTNEQFF
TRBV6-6	CASSYHSRQRNEKLFF
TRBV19	CASSLPQGAGELFF
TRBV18	CASSPDGPGPLHF
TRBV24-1	CATSDRTGLHGYTF
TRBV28	CASSPQPHGYTF
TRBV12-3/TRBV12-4	CASHTTDTQYF
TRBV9	CASSVGTELGNTIYF
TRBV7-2	CASSPGSGTGITGYTF
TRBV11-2	CASSPYRGLETQYF
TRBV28	CASSLWFGNKGEYSNQPQHF
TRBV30	CAWSVLGDQPQHF
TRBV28	CASSFPNSYGYTF
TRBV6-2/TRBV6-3	CASSYTPETQYF
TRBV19	CASRNSNRGGVLSSNQPQHF
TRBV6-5	CASTVAGSSNQPQHF
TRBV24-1	CATSEPESSEQYF
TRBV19	CASSGPSNQPQHF
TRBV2	CASSANGPYEQYF
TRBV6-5	CASSYQNRGEQYF
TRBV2	CASSALVSAYSGANVLTF
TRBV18	CASSPEGQGIRYF
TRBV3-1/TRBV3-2	CASTPLGAGGYTF
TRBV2	CASSERSSGGASSYNEQFF
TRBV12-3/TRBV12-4	CASSAGVYGYTF
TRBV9	CASRKGLASEETQYF
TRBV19	CASSTTGATGELFF
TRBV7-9	CASSLTGQNEQFF
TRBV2	CAGDTGPWGNEQFF
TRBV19	CASSIGGGLDYGYTF
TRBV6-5	CASSSAGLTSNQPQHF
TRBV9	CASSPNQAGVRLENTEAFF
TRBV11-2	CASIGGQSYGYTF
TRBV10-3	CAISTGVETQYF
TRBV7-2	CASSLGGGTGELGYTF
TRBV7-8	CASRGSRPDTQYF
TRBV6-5	CASSYSGQGIGNTIYF
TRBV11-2	CASSPDRENQPQHF
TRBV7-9	CASSPATGFSNQPQHF
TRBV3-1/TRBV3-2	CASSQDYRGYEQYF
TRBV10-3	CAISATIGYEQYF
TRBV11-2	CASSPGQDYGYTF
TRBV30	CAWSASRDSYSNQPQHF